The clone carrying this T cell receptor (beta chain) has just a few counts. Antigen specificity is unknown. V dropped 2 bases and J dropped 0 bases, with 12 bases sitting between them. Germline values: CDR1 SGHNT, CDR2 YYREEE (reference sequence). CDR3 length: 17 residues. This sample stems from a study of early T cells in non-severe SARS-CoV-2 infection. Findings of the study overall: Private and CD4 specificities were missed by VDJdb matching, skewed to anti-spike CD8.

TCRdb re-called the 5' RACE reads with MiXCR, one entry per CDR3 protein. Altogether tens of thousands of distinct CDR3 sequences are present, about 6% being singletons, with the ten largest covering roughly 5.2%. The sample was whole blood. This sequence was found in an adult who was a healthcare worker with PCR-confirmed SARS-CoV-2 infection or an uninfected control (not recorded which). The chain couples TRBV5-4 to TRBJ2-6; perhaps TRBD1 as D (6 bases). In nucleotides, the CDR3 is TGTGCCAGCAGCTTTCGGACAGCCAACTCTGGGGCCAACGTCCTGACTTTC. Amino acid sequence: CASSFRTANSGANVLTF.